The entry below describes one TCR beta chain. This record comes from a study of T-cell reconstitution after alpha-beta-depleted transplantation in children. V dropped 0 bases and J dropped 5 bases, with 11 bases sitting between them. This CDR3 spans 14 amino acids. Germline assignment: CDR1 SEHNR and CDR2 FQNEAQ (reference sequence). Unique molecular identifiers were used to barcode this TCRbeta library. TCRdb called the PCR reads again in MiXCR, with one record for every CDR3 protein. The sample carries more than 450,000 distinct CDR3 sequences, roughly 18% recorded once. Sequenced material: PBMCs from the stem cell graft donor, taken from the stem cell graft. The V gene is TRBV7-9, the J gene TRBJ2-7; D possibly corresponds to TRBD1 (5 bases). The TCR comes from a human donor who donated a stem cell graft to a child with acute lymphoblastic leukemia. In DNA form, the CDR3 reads TGTGCCAGCAGCTTAGCACAGGCAGGAAACGAGCAGTACTTC. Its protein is CASSLAQAGNEQYF.